These T cell receptor beta chains were read from a single sample in a study of cytomegalovirus exposure and HLA in healthy donors. Sequencing was performed with immunoSEQ multiplex PCR; in TCRdb, only in-frame clones are kept and a portion is missing. Here the sample spans 5,500 to 8,000 clones, about half being singletons. The specimen sequenced was PBMCs. The receptors derive from a man aged 30-40 years in good health and CMV-seropositive. The CDR3 runs from the conserved cysteine through the conserved F or W. Fields, in order: CDR3 protein, CDR3 DNA, V gene, clone size, J gene, D gene. A D gene is named only where the DNA matches it firmly. Part of the rows lack a size; the others show once, few, many or a class for expanded clones.

CDR3: CASRLTGYNYGYTF
DNA: TGTGCCAGCAGACTGACAGGATATAACTATGGCTACACCTTC
V: TRBV7-2
size: NA
J: TRBJ1-2
D: NA

CDR3: CASSQDPGGPNGYTF
DNA: TGTGCCAGCAGCCAAGACCCAGGGGGCCCGAATGGCTACACCTTC
V: TRBV4-2
size: NA
J: TRBJ1-2
D: TRBD1

CDR3: CASSLIRVDYGYTF
DNA: TGCGCCAGCAGCTTGATTAGAGTTGACTATGGCTACACCTTC
V: TRBV5-1
size: NA
J: TRBJ1-2
D: NA

CDR3: CSVAQGGSNQPQHF
DNA: TGCAGCGTTGCACAGGGGGGTAGCAATCAGCCCCAGCATTTT
V: TRBV29-1
size: few
J: TRBJ1-5
D: TRBD1

CDR3: CASSPDTGELFF
DNA: TGCGCCAGCAGCCCCGACACCGGGGAGCTGTTTTTT
V: TRBV5-1
size: few
J: TRBJ2-2
D: NA

CDR3: CAWSLAEKLFF
DNA: TGTGCCTGGAGTTTGGCTGAAAAACTGTTTTTT
V: TRBV30
size: NA
J: TRBJ1-4
D: NA

CDR3: CASSLRQGSSQPQHF
DNA: TGTGCCAGCAGCCTAAGACAGGGGTCGAGTCAGCCCCAGCATTTT
V: TRBV28
size: NA
J: TRBJ1-5
D: TRBD1

CDR3: CASRYRDRVIFF
DNA: TGTGCCAGCAGATATAGGGACAGGGTGATTTTCTTT
V: TRBV5-6
size: few
J: TRBJ1-1
D: TRBD1

CDR3: CARTGRDRSEKLFF
DNA: TGTGCCAGAACTGGTCGGGACAGGAGTGAAAAACTGTTTTTT
V: TRBV6-4
size: few
J: TRBJ1-4
D: TRBD1

CDR3: CASSDSAGGGYNEQFF
DNA: TGTGCCAGCAGTGACTCGGCTGGCGGGGGATACAATGAGCAGTTCTTC
V: TRBV6-4
size: few
J: TRBJ2-1
D: TRBD2

CDR3: CACSTGDTGELFF
DNA: TGTGCCTGCTCAACAGGGGATACCGGGGAGCTGTTTTTT
V: TRBV30
size: NA
J: TRBJ2-2
D: TRBD1

CDR3: CASSLLGGTGGYTF
DNA: TGTGCCAGCAGCTTATTGGGGGGGACGGGCGGCTACACCTTC
V: TRBV7-8
size: NA
J: TRBJ1-2
D: NA

CDR3: CATKTMAAGNTIYF
DNA: TGTGCCACCAAGACCATGGCGGCGGGAAACACCATATATTTT
V: TRBV15
size: NA
J: TRBJ1-3
D: NA

CDR3: CASSYPGQGVIGYTF
DNA: TGTGCCAGCAGTTACCCGGGACAGGGAGTGATTGGCTACACCTTC
V: TRBV6-6
size: few
J: TRBJ1-2
D: TRBD1

CDR3: CAWSPGTSRGLAGGKQYF
DNA: TGTGCCTGGAGTCCCGGAACTTCCCGGGGACTAGCGGGAGGCAAGCAGTACTTC
V: TRBV30
size: NA
J: TRBJ2-7
D: TRBD2

CDR3: CASSQDLAGGPDTQYF
DNA: TGCGCCAGCAGCCAAGATCTAGCGGGGGGGCCAGATACGCAGTATTTT
V: TRBV4-3
size: NA
J: TRBJ2-3
D: TRBD2

CDR3: CASSQTENQPQHF
DNA: TGTGCCAGCTCACAGACAGAGAATCAGCCCCAGCATTTT
V: TRBV18
size: once
J: TRBJ1-5
D: NA

CDR3: CASSYSSEKLFF
DNA: TGTGCCAGCAGTTACTCGAGTGAAAAACTGTTTTTT
V: TRBV6-5
size: NA
J: TRBJ1-4
D: NA

CDR3: CASRGTTDTQYF
DNA: TGTGCCAGCAGGGGGACAACAGATACGCAGTATTTT
V: TRBV6-5
size: NA
J: TRBJ2-3
D: NA

CDR3: CASSGQGNTEAFF
DNA: TGTGCCAGCAGTGGACAGGGCAACACTGAAGCTTTCTTT
V: TRBV25-1
size: NA
J: TRBJ1-1
D: TRBD1

CDR3: CASRWTGDYEQYF
DNA: TGTGCCAGCAGGTGGACAGGGGACTACGAGCAGTACTTC
V: TRBV2
size: few
J: TRBJ2-7
D: TRBD1

CDR3: CASSPGNRGSYEQYF
DNA: TGTGCCAGCAGCCCAGGGAACAGGGGCTCCTACGAGCAGTACTTC
V: TRBV25-1
size: few
J: TRBJ2-7
D: TRBD1

CDR3: CASSQGDRQGGTQYF
DNA: TGCGCCAGCAGCCAAGGCGACCGACAGGGGGGTACGCAGTATTTT
V: TRBV4-1
size: NA
J: TRBJ2-3
D: TRBD1

CDR3: CASSQDNAGITEAFF
DNA: TGCGCCAGCAGCCAAGATAACGCAGGGATCACTGAAGCTTTCTTT
V: TRBV4-1
size: NA
J: TRBJ1-1
D: NA

CDR3: CAIRWGQGDGYTF
DNA: TGTGCCATCAGGTGGGGACAGGGTGATGGCTACACCTTC
V: TRBV10-3
size: NA
J: TRBJ1-2
D: TRBD1

CDR3: CSVEGLVEEQYF
DNA: TGCAGCGTTGAGGGACTAGTCGAGGAGCAGTACTTC
V: TRBV29-1
size: NA
J: TRBJ2-7
D: TRBD2

CDR3: CASKGQTNQPQHF
DNA: TGTGCCAGCAAGGGACAGACTAATCAGCCCCAGCATTTT
V: TRBV6-1
size: NA
J: TRBJ1-5
D: TRBD1

CDR3: CASSEYRHEQYF
DNA: TGTGCCAGCAGTGAATATCGTCACGAGCAGTACTTC
V: TRBV25-1
size: NA
J: TRBJ2-7
D: NA

CDR3: CASSQGNAGANVLTF
DNA: TGTGCCAGCAGTCAGGGGAACGCTGGGGCCAACGTCCTGACTTTC
V: TRBV7-8
size: medium-sized
J: TRBJ2-6
D: NA

CDR3: CASTPIGGETQYF
DNA: TGTGCCAGCACCCCGATCGGGGGGGAGACCCAGTACTTC
V: TRBV5-6
size: NA
J: TRBJ2-5
D: TRBD2

CDR3: CASRTGAIHSNQPQHF
DNA: TGCGCCAGCAGGACAGGGGCAATACATAGCAATCAGCCCCAGCATTTT
V: TRBV10-1
size: NA
J: TRBJ1-5
D: TRBD1

CDR3: CASSFFRVGTEAFF
DNA: TGTGCCAGCAGCTTTTTTCGGGTGGGCACTGAAGCTTTCTTT
V: TRBV5-6
size: medium-sized
J: TRBJ1-1
D: NA

CDR3: CSGRTSDSTEQYF
DNA: TGCAGCGGCAGAACTAGCGACTCTACCGAGCAGTACTTC
V: TRBV29-1
size: NA
J: TRBJ2-7
D: TRBD2

CDR3: CASSRKSSGVNSPLHF
DNA: TGCGCCAGCAGCCGTAAGTCGTCAGGGGTTAATTCACCCCTCCACTTT
V: TRBV4-3
size: few
J: TRBJ1-6
D: NA

CDR3: CASSYGSGSYEQYF
DNA: TGTGCCAGCAGTTACGGTAGCGGGAGTTACGAGCAGTACTTC
V: TRBV6-5
size: NA
J: TRBJ2-7
D: TRBD2

CDR3: CASSVDFVETQYF
DNA: TGTGCCAGCAGCGTAGACTTTGTGGAGACCCAGTACTTC
V: TRBV9
size: few
J: TRBJ2-5
D: NA

CDR3: CASSYGGGPEAFF
DNA: TGTGCCAGCAGTTACGGGGGGGGACCTGAAGCTTTCTTT
V: TRBV6-5
size: NA
J: TRBJ1-1
D: NA

CDR3: CASSYRPRVNSPLHF
DNA: TGTGCCAGCAGTTACCGGCCCCGGGTGAATTCACCCCTCCACTTT
V: TRBV6-5
size: few
J: TRBJ1-6
D: NA

CDR3: CAIRGDSMNTEAFF
DNA: TGTGCCATCAGGGGGGACAGCATGAACACTGAAGCTTTCTTT
V: TRBV10-3
size: NA
J: TRBJ1-1
D: TRBD1

CDR3: CASSLAGGVYGYTF
DNA: TGTGCCAGCAGCTTAGCCGGAGGGGTCTATGGCTACACCTTC
V: TRBV11-3
size: NA
J: TRBJ1-2
D: NA

CDR3: CAWRRSTGPQHF
DNA: TGTGCCTGGAGGCGGTCTACTGGGCCCCAGCATTTT
V: TRBV30
size: NA
J: TRBJ1-5
D: NA

CDR3: CASSDTVKNTGELFF
DNA: TGTGCCAGCAGTGATACAGTGAAGAACACCGGGGAGCTGTTTTTT
V: TRBV25-1
size: few
J: TRBJ2-2
D: NA

CDR3: CAWSGRLGQGANQPQHF
DNA: TGTGCCTGGAGTGGAAGACTAGGACAGGGCGCAAATCAGCCCCAGCATTTT
V: TRBV30
size: NA
J: TRBJ1-5
D: TRBD1